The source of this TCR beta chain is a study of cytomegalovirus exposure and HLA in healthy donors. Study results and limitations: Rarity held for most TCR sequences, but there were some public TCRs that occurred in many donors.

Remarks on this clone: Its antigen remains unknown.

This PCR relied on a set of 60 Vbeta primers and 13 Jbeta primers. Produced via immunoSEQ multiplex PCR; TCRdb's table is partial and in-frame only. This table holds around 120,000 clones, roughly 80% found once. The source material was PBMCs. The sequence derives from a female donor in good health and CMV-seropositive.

The CDR3: CASSSSGTGETQYF. The CDR3 region has the DNA TGTGCCAGCAGTTCGTCCGGTACGGGGGAGACCCAGTACTTC. This rearrangement joins TRBV28 to TRBJ2-5, with D perhaps TRBD2 (5 bases). This CDR3 comprises 14 residues. V dropped 4 bases and J dropped 5 bases, with 14 bases sitting between them. The germline V gene encodes CDR1 MDHEN and CDR2 SYDVKM.